The 15 T cell receptor beta chains presented below share a single source sample, sequenced in a study of CD4+ T cells in melanoma. The protocol was immunoSEQ multiplex PCR, while the TCRdb copy is restricted to in-frame clones and leaves out a portion. Seen here are just over 14,000 clones, 60% to 80% observed once, and the top ten hold around 15%. Sequencing used cells from a culture (not recorded whether cultured in vitro). These receptors all come from a human donor with melanoma.

V and J are TRBV5-1 and TRBJ2-3, with TRBD2 matching 12 bases. Trimming cost V 5 bases and J 7 bases; bases outside gene matches: 5. Germline CDR1 reads SGHRS; CDR2 reads YFSETQ. The CDR3 extends over 14 amino acids. The CDR3 sequence is CASSRTSGMNTQYF. CDR3 bases: TGCGCCAGCAGTCGGACTAGCGGGATGAATACGCAGTATTTT.

This chain links TRBV4-1 with TRBJ1-1; D remains unclear. CDR3 size: 13 residues. Germline CDR1 MGHRA, CDR2 YSYEKL. V lost 1 base and J 2 bases, leaving 5 bases between the germline ends. The CDR3 protein is CASSQAVNTEAFF. DNA for the CDR3: TGCGCCAGCAGCCAAGCCGTTAACACTGAAGCTTTCTTT.

The chain recombines TRBV6-5 with TRBJ2-7; D gene unclear. CDR1 MNHEY and CDR2 SVGAGI come from the germline V gene. Trimming left V 4 bases short and J 6 bases short, with 19 bases between. The CDR3 extends over 15 amino acids. CDR3 coding DNA: TGTGCCAGCAGTTCCTCGGCCGATGCTAGGCTCGAGCAGTACTTC. Amino acid sequence: CASSSSADARLEQYF.

The V call is TRBV9, the J call TRBJ1-2; no reliable D call. Germline CDR1 is SGDLS and CDR2 is YYNGEE. This CDR3 region has 15 residues. Trimming shortened V by 0 bases and J by 6 bases, and 15 bases separated the two germline ends. CDR3 coding DNA: TGTGCCAGCAGCGTAGGAAACTTGTTGTGGGATGGCTACACCTTC. Residues: CASSVGNLLWDGYTF.

This clone was recorded a few times. The genes are TRBV9 and TRBJ1-6; weak D call: TRBD1 (5 bases). V was clipped by 3 bases and J by 9 bases, with 13 bases between them. The CDR3 covers 14 residues. CDR1 and CDR2 from the germline V gene are SGDLS and YYNGEE. The CDR3 is CASSEGTTSSPLHF. The CDR3 DNA sequence: TGTGCCAGCAGCGAAGGGACTACTAGTTCACCCCTCCACTTT.

The CDR3 DNA follows: TGTGCCAGCAGGTCCGGACAGACGAACACTGAAGCTTTCTTT. Translating gives CASRSGQTNTEAFF. The chain recombines TRBV6-6 with TRBJ1-1; tentatively, D is TRBD1 (6 bases). The V gene's germline CDR1 is MNHNY and CDR2 SVGAGI (reference sequence). V was trimmed by 6 bases and J by 1 base, leaving 12 bases between them. The CDR3 extends over 14 amino acids.

The chain couples TRBV18 to TRBJ1-2; D may be TRBD1 (5 bases). CDR1 is KGHSH and CDR2 is LQKENI in the germline V gene. The V end lost 4 bases, the J end lost 6 bases, and 21 bases lay between the germline ends. The CDR3 extends over 16 amino acids. CDR3 loop: CASSHSGTLLSDGYTF. For the CDR3, the DNA is TGTGCCAGCTCACACTCCGGGACGCTACTTTCAGATGGCTACACCTTC.

The V and J genes are TRBV6-1 and TRBJ1-4, with TRBD1 as a possible D gene (6 bases). CDR1 is MNHNS, CDR2 SASEGT, per germline. V was trimmed by 1 base and J by 4 bases, leaving 13 bases between them. This CDR3 region has 16 residues. CDR3 in DNA: TGTGCCAGCAGTGAAGGGCCGGACAGAATTAATGAAAAACTGTTTTTT. Its translation: CASSEGPDRINEKLFF.

The V call is TRBV2, the J call TRBJ1-2; D possibly corresponds to TRBD1 (5 bases). V was trimmed by 6 bases and J by 6 bases, leaving 14 bases between them. Per the germline V gene, CDR1 is SNHLY and CDR2 is FYNNEI. The CDR3 is 13 amino acids. The CDR3 nucleotides are TGTGCCAGCAGATACGAACGAGGGGATGGCTACACCTTC. It is translated as CASRYERGDGYTF.

This clone has more than one count but fewer than ten. The gene calls are TRBV28 and TRBJ1-1; D call uncertain. The germline gives CDR1 MDHEN, CDR2 SYDVKM. The CDR3 runs 13 residues. The V end lost 7 bases, the J end lost 9 bases, and 18 bases lay between the germline ends. CDR3 amino acids: CASTTYAASQAFF. CDR3 bases: TGTGCCAGCACTACCTATGCGGCCTCCCAAGCTTTCTTT.

The gene calls are TRBV7-9 and TRBJ1-4, with D possibly TRBD1 on 6 matching bases. Germline V gives CDR1 SEHNR, CDR2 FQNEAQ (reference sequence). The CDR3 loop spans 14 amino acids. The V gene lost 5 bases and the J gene lost 6 bases, with 13 bases spanning the gap. Written as DNA, the CDR3 is TGTGCCAGCAGCCGTCAGGGGAGTGATGAAAAACTGTTTTTT. Amino acids: CASSRQGSDEKLFF.

This sequence joins TRBV9 and TRBJ2-6; D is undetermined. Trimming shortened V by 0 bases and J by 0 bases, and 4 bases separated the two germline ends. In germline, CDR1 is SGDLS, CDR2 YYNGEE. This CDR3 spans 15 amino acids. The CDR3 region has the DNA TGTGCCAGCAGCGTAGTGAGCTCTGGGGCCAACGTCCTGACTTTC. Translated: CASSVVSSGANVLTF.

This chain connects TRBV20-1 to TRBJ2-1, with D unresolved. With 6 bases removed from V and 7 bases from J, the gap between germline ends came to 7 bases. In germline, CDR1 is DFQATT, CDR2 SNEGSKA (reference sequence). The CDR3 loop spans 10 amino acids. In DNA, the CDR3 is TGCAGTGCCCTCGGAAATGAGCAGTTCTTC. This codes for CSALGNEQFF.

The table lists this clone with a count of one. The chain joins TRBV28 to TRBJ2-2; the match to TRBD2 covers 8 bases. The CDR3 spans 15 residues. Trimming at V came to 7 bases and at J to 3 bases, leaving 7 bases not matched to a gene. Per the germline V gene, CDR1 is MDHEN and CDR2 is SYDVKM. This chain's CDR3 is CASTSGGSDTGELFF. The CDR3 DNA is TGTGCCAGCACCTCGGGAGGGAGCGACACCGGGGAGCTGTTTTTT.

This clone was found a few times. The chain combines TRBV18 with TRBJ1-2, with D possibly being TRBD1 (6 bases). Germline assignment: CDR1 KGHSH and CDR2 LQKENI. V shed 3 bases and J shed 4 bases, with 18 bases lying between them. The CDR3 consists of 16 residues. CDR3 sequence reads: CASSPIERGGRYGYTF. In DNA form, the CDR3 reads TGTGCCAGCTCACCGATTGAGCGAGGGGGTCGCTATGGCTACACCTTC.